This TCR beta chain was documented in a study of cytotoxic CD8 clonotypes in ibrutinib-treated CLL (dated by TCRdb to the early 2020s). As for the study more broadly: In this cohort, 15 patients were treatment-naive and ten to twelve were relapsed/refractory, while some 18 had unmutated IGHV. Partial responses were observed in 24 patients and complete responses in 2; after a median follow-up of around 68 months, remission was maintained in approximately 14 patients and progression was observed in approximately 12. Response samples were taken after a median of 12 months on treatment, ranging from about 6 to 36 months. An average of around 250,000 productive templates and 94,082 productive rearrangements was obtained per sample. Of the 86 people in the trial, approximately 24 had longitudinal samples available. Cryopreserved peripheral blood mononuclear cells were obtained before treatment, at response, and at either sustained remission or disease progression. All remission and progressive disease samples were collected while patients were still receiving ibrutinib.

The time point tag for this specimen amounts to: 20 to 30 months on ibrutinib. For TCR beta library preparation, 1.5 to 2 micrograms of genomic DNA was extracted from cryopreserved PBMCs. Longitudinal blood samples from CLL patients on ibrutinib monotherapy underwent high-throughput TCR beta sequencing. The patients took part in an open-label, single-center phase 2 trial of ibrutinib monotherapy. The investigation overall reported the following: Sampling times were not matched between patients in sustained remission and patients whose disease was progressing, and lymph node repertoires were not examined. Clonality increased at ibrutinib response, stayed stable in sustained remission, and fell back toward baseline at progression. At baseline, clonality was higher than in age-matched healthy donors and showed a strong correlation with circulating CD8+ T-cell counts. Public clonotypes were rare and either contracted or stayed stable during treatment, and the rise in clonality at ibrutinib response reflected the expansion of private clonotypes.

The CDR3 numbers 13 residues from cysteine through phenylalanine. This entry keeps only the CDR3 DNA: 39 bases, framed from base 1. V is cut by 3 bases and J by 11 bases, and the space between the germline ends is 15 bases. Looking up the germline V gene (reference sequence) yields CDR1 SGHNT and CDR2 YYREEE. Details on this clone: The specificity of this receptor is unknown. Qualities for individual bases were not recorded, and no much larger clone is one base off.

A MiSeq instrument was used for deep resolution sequencing, which targeted depths ranging from 1 in 1 million up to 1 in 200,000 T cells, with coverage averaging 10x for each clonotype. The immunoSEQ hsTCRB Kit was used to generate TCR beta libraries. Under the source paper's analysis protocol: The data were analyzed with ImmunoSEQ Analyzer and ImmunoSEQ Data Assistant, and V, D and J gene assignments followed IMGT definitions. Clonality, with values ranging from 0 to 1, was calculated as one minus the normalized Shannon entropy of productive rearrangement frequencies. Public clonotype analysis was restricted to overrepresented clonotypes comprising at least 0.05% of each patient's repertoire. Repertoires from approximately 12 age-matched healthy donors in immuneACCESS were used as clonality controls. TCRdb carries this immuneACCESS record with in-frame sequences only. Its versions omit some clonotypes, under half of them owing to an unresolved V gene in the studies checked, with the rest unexplained. That table gives V, J and clone size, and the DNA gave D and trimming. This sample is represented by some 130,000 clones; 70% to 90% of them were singletons. The top ten hold roughly 1.9% of the sample.

This chain is built from TRBV5-4 and TRBJ2-1; a tentative D call is TRBD2 (6 bases match). The sample was PBMCs, taken after 24 months of ibrutinib treatment. This sequence originates from a human donor with chronic lymphocytic leukemia. The CDR3 sequence is CASSSPGGYQQFF. The nucleotides are TGTGCCAGCAGCTCCCCAGGAGGGTACCAGCAGTTCTTC.